Below are 26 T cell receptor beta chains sequenced from a single sample in a study of blood T cell repertoires in COVID-19. The table came from immunoSEQ multiplex PCR; TCRdb's copy has only in-frame clones and leaves some out. The table shows tens of thousands of clones, with roughly four fifths occurring only once. Sequencing input: peripheral blood. These TCRs come from a woman between 55 and 75 years old with acute or convalescent COVID-19.

This chain links TRBV29-1 with TRBJ2-1, with 11 bases matching TRBD2. Unmatched junction bases numbered 3, after V lost 7 bases and J lost 4 bases. Germline loops: CDR1 SQVTM, CDR2 ANQGSEA. The CDR3 runs 13 residues. CDR3 protein: CSARLAGYNEQFF. In DNA, the CDR3 is TGCAGCGCTAGACTAGCGGGGTACAATGAGCAGTTCTTC.

The chain carries TRBV28 and TRBJ2-7; D perhaps matches TRBD2 (6 bases). The length of the CDR3 is 15 residues. With 8 bases removed from V and 3 bases from J, the gap between germline ends came to 20 bases. Germline V CDR1 and CDR2: MDHEN, SYDVKM. The CDR3 is CASALPGLYDYEQYF. CDR3 coding DNA: TGTGCCAGCGCCCTTCCGGGACTGTACGACTACGAGCAGTACTTC.

J is TRBJ2-3 and V is TRBV7-2, with 10 bases matching TRBD2. CDR1 is SGHTA and CDR2 is FQGNSA in the germline V gene. V lost 1 base, J lost 5 bases, and 12 bases stayed unmatched. The CDR3 has 18 residues. This CDR3 is CASSLVIGLAGVGDTQYF. The CDR3 bases are TGTGCCAGCAGCTTAGTAATCGGGCTAGCGGGAGTGGGAGATACGCAGTATTTT.

J is TRBJ1-6 and V is TRBV10-2; maybe TRBD1 (6 bases). Germline V gene sequence: CDR1 WSHSY, CDR2 SAAADI. The CDR3 sequence is 16 residues long. With 4 bases removed from V and 7 bases from J, the gap between germline ends came to 17 bases. CDR3 DNA sequence: TGCGCCAGCAGTGCGACCGGGACATCGCTAAATTCACCCCTCCACTTT. Its translation: CASSATGTSLNSPLHF.

The chain is built from TRBV2 and TRBJ2-3; D is unresolved. The length of the CDR3 is 15 residues. CDR1 and CDR2 from the germline V gene are SNHLY and FYNNEI. Trimming took off 4 bases at V and 1 base at J, with 12 bases between the two ends. The CDR3 nucleotides are TGTGCCAGCAGTGGCGGCACGATACGCACAGATACGCAGTATTTT. It is translated as CASSGGTIRTDTQYF.

The chain carries TRBV19 and TRBJ1-6, with 8 nucleotides matching TRBD1. Trimming removed 3 bases from V and 0 bases from J; junction bases left unmatched: 10. CDR1 is LNHDA, CDR2 SQIVND, per germline (reference sequence). The CDR3 totals 19 residues. CDR3 sequence (DNA): TGTGCCAGTAGTATCAACAGGGGGGAATCGGGCTCCTATAATTCACCCCTCCACTTT. It encodes CASSINRGESGSYNSPLHF.

The rearrangement links TRBV5-1 to TRBJ1-1; 9 bases match TRBD1. Trimming at V came to 3 bases and at J to 4 bases, leaving 13 bases not matched to a gene. CDR1 is SGHRS and CDR2 is YFSETQ in the germline V gene. The CDR3 runs 17 residues. Here the CDR3 reads CASSYGQGSFTATEAFF. DNA for the CDR3: TGCGCCAGCAGCTACGGACAGGGGAGTTTTACGGCCACTGAAGCTTTCTTT. Full variable domain (remainder filled in from reference TRBV5-1 and TRBJ1-1): KAGVTQTPRYLIKTRGQQVTLSCSPISGHRSVSWYQQTPGQGLQFLFEYFSETQRNKGNFPGRFSGRQFSNSRSEMNVSTLELGDSALYLCASSYGQGSFTATEAFFGQGTRLTVV.

V and J are TRBV6-5 and TRBJ1-5; D is undetermined. The CDR3 has 15 amino acids. Germline loops: CDR1 MNHEY, CDR2 SVGAGI. Trimming took 5 bases from V and 4 from J, leaving 15 bases between them. The CDR3 DNA is TGTGCCAGCAGTCGGGAGCAGGAACTTAATCAGCCCCAGCATTTT. This codes for CASSREQELNQPQHF.

V is TRBV9 and J is TRBJ2-1, with 7 bases matching TRBD2. Germline CDR1 SGDLS, CDR2 YYNGEE. The CDR3 length is 15 residues. V lost 2 bases to trimming and J lost 4 bases; unmatched junction nucleotides: 6. The CDR3 DNA sequence: TGTGCCAGCAGCGTTGCGGGAGCTGGGTACAATGAGCAGTTCTTC. It yields the protein CASSVAGAGYNEQFF. The full variable domain, with the rest looked up from reference TRBV9 and TRBJ2-1, is DSGVTQTPKHLITATGQRVTLRCSPRSGDLSVYWYQQSLDQGLQFLIQYYNGEERAKGNILERFSAQQFPDLHSELNLSSLELGDSALYFCASSVAGAGYNEQFFGPGTRLTVL.

This chain connects TRBV29-1 to TRBJ1-5; TRBD1 aligns across 7 bases. The V gene end was trimmed by 4 bases and the J gene end by 0 bases; junction bases not matched to a gene: 6. CDR3 length: 15 residues. Germline loops: CDR1 SQVTM, CDR2 ANQGSEA. The CDR3, as DNA: TGCAGCGTTGGGGGGACAGTGAATAGCAATCAGCCCCAGCATTTT. As protein: CSVGGTVNSNQPQHF.

The chain recombines TRBV30 with TRBJ2-3, with 7 bases that match TRBD1. Losses at the gene ends were 4 bases for V and 5 bases for J; bases not matched to a gene: 6. The CDR3 consists of 13 residues. The V gene's germline CDR1 is GTSNPN and CDR2 SVGIG (reference sequence). This chain's CDR3 is CAWNRGDRDTQYF. The CDR3, as DNA: TGTGCCTGGAACAGGGGCGATCGAGATACGCAGTATTTT.

This chain uses TRBV15 with TRBJ1-3, with a weak D call TRBD1 (5 bases). This CDR3 is built from 14 residues. Trimming cost V 8 bases and J 0 bases, with 11 bases left between them. From germline, CDR1 is LNHNV and CDR2 YYDKDF (reference sequence). The CDR3 DNA reads TGTGCCACCTCCAGGGTACCCTCTGGAAACACCATATATTTT. Its protein is CATSRVPSGNTIYF.

V is TRBV12-3 or TRBV12-4 and J is TRBJ1-5; 9 bases are shared with TRBD1. With V trimmed by 6 bases and J by 6 bases, 3 bases remained unmatched. The CDR3 covers 13 residues. In DNA form, the CDR3 reads TGTGCCAGCAGCGAACAGGGGGCTCAGCCCCAGCATTTT. Translation: CASSEQGAQPQHF.

The chain couples TRBV5-4 to TRBJ2-1; 14 bases are a match to TRBD2. The V and J ends lost 5 bases and 8 bases, in that order; junction bases with no gene match: 6. CDR1 is SGHNT and CDR2 is YYREEE in the germline V gene (reference sequence). The CDR3 spans 15 residues. CDR3 in amino acids: CASRLRLAGGDEQFF. The CDR3 region has the DNA TGTGCCAGCAGGTTGAGACTAGCGGGGGGGGATGAGCAGTTCTTC.

The chain joins TRBV5-1 to TRBJ2-2; 9 bases match TRBD2. V shed 0 bases, J shed 6 bases, and the junction held 3 bases outside the gene matches. This CDR3 has 15 residues. Germline V gene sequence: CDR1 SGHRS, CDR2 YFSETQ. The CDR3 bases are TGCGCCAGCAGCTTGGTAGCGGGAGTTTCCGGGGAGCTGTTTTTT. This sequence encodes CASSLVAGVSGELFF.

This chain joins TRBV6-5 and TRBJ2-7; 7 positions agree with TRBD1. The CDR3 is 13 residues long. Germline-derived CDR1 and CDR2 are MNHEY and SVGAGI. J gave up 4 bases and V 9 bases, and 9 bases lay outside the gene matches. CDR3 sequence reads: CASSPGQTYEQYF. In DNA, the CDR3 is TGTGCCAGTTCCCCGGGACAGACTTACGAGCAGTACTTC.

This clone is labeled as medium-sized. The V and J genes are TRBV7-8 and TRBJ1-1, with 9 positions matching TRBD1. The CDR3 covers 13 residues. The J segment lost 1 base and the V segment lost 8 bases, leaving 2 bases of the junction unmatched. The germline gives CDR1 SGHVS, CDR2 FQNEAQ. CDR3 bases: TGTGCCAGCCAGGGACAGGGGAACACTGAAGCTTTCTTT. This sequence encodes CASQGQGNTEAFF.

This sequence joins TRBV4-1 and TRBJ1-1; 10 bases map to TRBD1. The CDR3 contains 15 residues. Losses at the gene ends were 4 bases for V and 4 bases for J; bases not matched to a gene: 6. Germline V gives CDR1 MGHRA, CDR2 YSYEKL. CDR3 residues: CASSPPDRGITEAFF. The DNA of the CDR3 is TGCGCCAGCAGCCCCCCGGACAGGGGGATCACTGAAGCTTTCTTT.

The CDR3 DNA reads TGTGCCAGCAGCTTGGCCGGGGGACTTATTTCCAATGAGCAGTTCTTC. Its protein is CASSLAGGLISNEQFF. The rearrangement uses TRBV5-6 and TRBJ2-1, with a possible D match to TRBD2 (6 bases). V was shortened by 0 bases and J by 6 bases, with 16 bases between the two germline ends. In germline, CDR1 is SGHDT, CDR2 YYEEEE. CDR3 size: 16 residues.

The chain employs TRBV7-3 and TRBJ2-3, with 10 bases fitting TRBD1. J was trimmed by 6 bases and V by 5 bases; bases with no gene match: 5. Per germline, CDR1 SGHTA and CDR2 FQGTGA. The CDR3 totals 14 residues. The CDR3 DNA reads TGTGCCAGCAGCAGACAGGGGGCAGAGGATACGCAGTATTTT. Translating gives CASSRQGAEDTQYF.

The chain carries TRBV14 and TRBJ2-1, with D perhaps matching TRBD1 (8 bases). V lost 4 bases to trimming and J lost 0 bases, with 19 bases between them. The CDR3 is made up of 18 amino acids. The germline V gene has CDR1 SGHDN and CDR2 FVKESK. The CDR3 nucleotides are TGTGCCAGCAGCCTCGGACAGGGAGGGCCGAGCTCCTACAATGAGCAGTTCTTC. Protein sequence: CASSLGQGGPSSYNEQFF.

V is TRBV2 and J is TRBJ1-1; a weak D match, TRBD1 (5 bases). The V gene's germline CDR1 is SNHLY and CDR2 FYNNEI. This CDR3 has 12 amino acids. Trimming shortened V by 6 bases and J by 0 bases, and 5 bases separated the two germline ends. In DNA, the CDR3 is TGTGCCAGCAGGACAGTGAACACTGAAGCTTTCTTT. As protein: CASRTVNTEAFF.

The rearrangement joins TRBV5-4 to TRBJ2-5; 9 nucleotides align to TRBD2. Trimming removed 0 bases from V and 5 bases from J; junction bases left unmatched: 5. In germline, CDR1 is SGHNT, CDR2 YYREEE (reference sequence). The CDR3 length is 15 residues. CDR3 region: CASSLGASGVETQYF. The CDR3 bases are TGTGCCAGCAGCTTGGGGGCTAGCGGGGTTGAGACCCAGTACTTC.

With regard to this clone: Additional DNA sequences in this sample encode the identical CDR3. The rearrangement joins TRBV12-5 to TRBJ1-1; TRBD1 matches at 8 bases. V lost 6 bases, J lost 2 bases, and 5 bases stayed unmatched. The CDR3 has 14 residues. Germline assignment: CDR1 LGHNT and CDR2 FRNRAP. The CDR3 DNA is TGTGCTAGTGGCCTAACAGGGGGTAACACTGAAGCTTTCTTT. Its translation: CASGLTGGNTEAFF.

The rearrangement uses TRBV28 and TRBJ1-2; 9 bases fit TRBD1. Germline trimming cut 5 bases from V and 2 bases from J; bases unmatched to any gene: 9. Per germline, CDR1 MDHEN and CDR2 SYDVKM. The CDR3 is made up of 16 amino acids. The CDR3 bases are TGTGCCAGCAGTCTATTGGCCGGACAGGGGAACTATGGCTACACCTTC. It translates to CASSLLAGQGNYGYTF.

The genes are TRBV7-2 and TRBJ2-7, with 7 bases identical to TRBD2. The CDR3 length is 14 residues. Germline V gene sequence: CDR1 SGHTA, CDR2 FQGNSA. Trimming removed 2 bases from V and 6 bases from J; junction bases left unmatched: 7. CDR3 sequence: CASSLSRGSREQYF. The CDR3 DNA reads TGTGCCAGCAGCTTATCCCGCGGGAGCCGCGAGCAGTACTTC.